A single sample gave rise to the 24 T cell receptor beta chains below, sequenced in a study of immune characterization of retroperitoneal liposarcoma. One entry per CDR3 protein, called by TCRdb with MiXCR from the PCR reads. This table has 2,500 or so distinct CDR3 sequences, under 45% appearing once. The sequencing sample was made of tumor tissue. The receptors originated from a male donor with retroperitoneal liposarcoma.

By frequency in the sample, this clonotype is large. The rearrangement links TRBV27 to TRBJ2-7; D unresolved. CDR1 MNHEY and CDR2 SMNVEV come from the germline V gene (reference sequence). The CDR3 has 14 residues. V lost 7 bases and J lost 3, with 16 bases in between. The CDR3 here is CASTRRVGGYEQYF. In DNA form, the CDR3 reads TGTGCCAGCACCCGACGGGTAGGTGGCTACGAGCAGTACTTC.

This clonotype came up a few times. This rearrangement joins TRBV27 to TRBJ2-1, with 7 bases aligning to TRBD1. Germline assignment: CDR1 MNHEY and CDR2 SMNVEV (reference sequence). The CDR3 runs to 15 residues. V was pared by 4 bases and J by 10 bases, with 13 bases of the junction left unmatched. This CDR3 reads CASSYSGGPNYEQFF. CDR3 nucleotides: TGTGCCAGCAGTTACTCAGGGGGTCCCAACTACGAGCAGTTCTTC.

There are a few counts of this clonotype. This may stem from a read error, because a much larger clone lies one nucleotide away. In DNA form, the CDR3 reads TGTGCCAGCAGGAGGGGGGGATACGAGCAGTTCTTC. Protein: CASRRGGYEQFF. J is TRBJ2-1 and V is TRBV6-1, with D possibly matching TRBD2 (7 bases). This CDR3 comprises 12 residues. Germline CDR1 reads MNHNS; CDR2 reads SASEGT. Trimming cost V 6 bases and J 10 bases, with 13 bases left between them.

This chain joins TRBV24-1 and TRBJ2-1; 9 nucleotides match TRBD1. The J call is in doubt because the DNA end fits TRBJ2-7 better. Looked up from germline, CDR1 is KGHDR and CDR2 is SFDVKD. The CDR3 covers 16 residues. The CDR3 reads CATSDPGTGTYNEQYF. The CDR3 region has the DNA TGTGCCACCAGTGATCCCGGGACAGGGACCTACAATGAGCAGTACTTC.

The chain has TRBV6-1 and TRBJ2-5; TRBD2 matches 9 bases. Judging by the DNA end, TRBJ2-4 fits better; the J call may be wrong. Germline values: CDR1 MNHNS, CDR2 SASEGT. The CDR3 has 19 amino acids. The DNA of the CDR3 is TGTGCCAGCAGTTCCCGGGGAGCGGGAGGCGTACGAGCCAAAAACATTCAGTACTTC. This encodes CASSSRGAGGVRAKNIQYF.

With regard to this clonotype: Germline and junction disagree at one end, which may indicate a read error. This chain connects TRBV7-2 to TRBJ2-1; no firm D call. Per the germline V gene, CDR1 is SGHTA and CDR2 is FQGNSA. This CDR3 contains 11 residues. The CDR3 DNA is TGTGCCAGCAGGCGAGCCTACGAGCAGCTCTTC. Residues: CASRRAYEQLF. Full variable domain (remainder filled in from reference TRBV7-2 and TRBJ2-1): GAGVSQSPSNKVTEKGKDVELRCDPISGHTALYWYRQSLGQGLEFLIYFQGNSAPDKSGLPSDRFSAERTGGSVSTLTIQRTQQEDSAVYLCASRRAYEQLFGPGTRLTVL.

The chain joins TRBV27 to TRBJ2-5; D might be TRBD1 or TRBD2, each matching 5 bases. Near its end, the DNA agrees better with TRBJ2-1, so the J call may be wrong. This CDR3 is built from 15 residues. CDR1 MNHEY and CDR2 SMNVEV come from the germline V gene (reference sequence). CDR3 in DNA: TGTGCCAGCAGTTTATCGTCGGCAGGGTGGGGGACCCAGTTCTTC. It encodes CASSLSSAGWGTQFF.

This clonotype is deemed medium-sized. The J gene is TRBJ2-3, the V gene TRBV5-4, with D unclear. The V end lost 0 bases, the J end lost 1 base, and 9 bases lay between the germline ends. The CDR3 consists of 15 residues. Germline V gene sequence: CDR1 SGHNT, CDR2 YYREEE (reference sequence). As DNA, the CDR3 is TGTGCCAGCAGCTTGGTTACATTTGGCACAGATACGCAGTATTTT. This translates into CASSLVTFGTDTQYF.

The gene calls are TRBV20-1 and TRBJ2-5; D possibly corresponds to TRBD2 (7 bases). The J call is uncertain, as TRBJ2-7 better fits the DNA end. The CDR3 extends over 12 amino acids. The germline CDR1 and CDR2 sequences are DFQATT and SNEGSKA (reference sequence). As DNA, the CDR3 is TGCAGTGCTAGTGGGGGGGGCGACGAGCAGTACTTC. This gives the protein CSASGGGDEQYF.

This clonotype rates as large (0.1 to 1%). The chain recombines TRBV11-1 with TRBJ2-4; D is uncertain. CDR1 is SGHAT, CDR2 FQDESV, per germline (reference sequence). This CDR3 comprises 11 residues. V lost 6 bases and J lost 4, with 4 bases in between. CDR3 protein: CASSNKNIQYF. DNA of the CDR3: TGTGCCAGCAGTAATAAAAACATTCAGTACTTC.

Sample share makes this clonotype large. This chain links TRBV11-3 with TRBJ2-1; D is uncertain. This CDR3 has 15 residues. Looked up from germline, CDR1 is SGHNT and CDR2 is YENEEA. With 7 bases removed from V and 1 base from J, the gap between germline ends came to 14 bases. The CDR3 reads CASNSRWVSYNEQFF. The CDR3 DNA follows: TGTGCCAGCAATTCCCGGTGGGTTTCCTACAATGAGCAGTTCTTC.

In this sample, this clonotype turned up a few times. This rearrangement joins TRBV27 to TRBJ2-5; 11 nucleotides agree with TRBD1. The V segment lost 6 bases and the J segment 4 bases; nucleotides outside the gene matches: 10. CDR3 length: 16 amino acids. Germline V gene data show CDR1 as MNHEY and CDR2 as SMNVEV (reference sequence). The chain's CDR3 is CASSSPRDRGTETQYF. CDR3 bases: TGTGCCAGCAGCTCCCCCCGGGACAGGGGGACAGAGACCCAGTACTTC.

The chain carries TRBV7-2 and TRBJ2-5; 7 nucleotides align to TRBD2. The assigned J gene may be wrong: the sequence end matches TRBJ2-1 better. The germline V gene encodes CDR1 SGHTA and CDR2 FQGNSA. The CDR3 contains 13 residues. The CDR3 nucleotides read TGTGCCAGCAGCGAAGGAGGGGACTATCAGCAGTTCTTC. This encodes CASSEGGDYQQFF.

This clonotype appeared a single time. V gene TRBV6-1 combines with J gene TRBJ2-5, with D perhaps given as TRBD1 or TRBD2 (5 bases each). The DNA end favors TRBJ2-1, so the J call may be wrong. The CDR3 length is 17 residues. The germline V gene encodes CDR1 MNHNS and CDR2 SASEGT. The CDR3 region has the DNA TGTGCCAGCAGTGAAGCGGCAGCGGACATAGGGGTGAATGAGCAGTTCTTC. It codes for CASSEAAADIGVNEQFF.

The rearrangement links TRBV27 to TRBJ2-1, with TRBD1 matching over 10 bases. J lost 3 bases, V lost 7 bases, and 6 bases had no gene match. The CDR3 is 15 amino acids. The V gene's germline CDR1 is MNHEY and CDR2 SMNVEV (reference sequence). The CDR3 is CASTDRDRGYNEQFF. The CDR3 region has the DNA TGTGCCAGCACAGACCGGGACAGGGGCTACAATGAGCAGTTCTTC.

A few counts support this clonotype. Given a much more abundant clone one base away, this may be a read error. The chain recombines TRBV6-1 with TRBJ2-1; D could derive from TRBD1 or TRBD2 (5 bases each). The length of the CDR3 is 14 residues. In germline, CDR1 is MNHNS, CDR2 SASEGT. Trimming pared 7 bases from V and 10 bases from J, leaving 20 bases between. DNA of the CDR3: TGTGCCAGCAAACCGGGACGGATCTCCTACGAGCAGTTCTTC. Protein sequence: CASKPGRISYEQFF.

The J gene is TRBJ2-1, the V gene TRBV24-1; the D is unclear. Gene TRBJ2-7 matches the end of the DNA better, so the J call may be wrong. Germline V lookup: CDR1 KGHDR, CDR2 SFDVKD. The CDR3 loop spans 11 amino acids. CDR3 amino acids: CATSRSNEQYF. The CDR3 region has the DNA TGTGCCACCAGTCGGTCCAATGAGCAGTACTTC.

This clonotype is categorized as medium-sized (0.01 to 0.1%). A much larger clone sits a single nucleotide away, making a read error possible. The V and J genes are TRBV6-1 and TRBJ2-3; perhaps TRBD1 as D (6 bases). Matching the DNA end better, TRBJ2-7 makes the J call doubtful. The CDR3 length is 16 residues. Looked up from germline, CDR1 is MNHNS and CDR2 is SASEGT. CDR3 protein: CASIPRGTVGDNEQYF. The CDR3 DNA follows: TGTGCCAGCATTCCTCGGGGCACCGTTGGGGACAATGAGCAGTACTTC.

This chain links TRBV7-6 with TRBJ2-3; possible D gene TRBD2, 5 bases. The CDR3 is 14 amino acids. The ends were cut back, 3 bases at V and 5 bases at J, with 12 bases in the middle. Germline CDR1 is SGHVS and CDR2 is FNYEAQ. CDR3: CASSFRTRGDTQYF. The CDR3 nucleotides are TGTGCCAGCAGCTTTAGGACCCGGGGAGATACGCAGTATTTT.

This clonotype ranks as large. The V and J genes are TRBV6-1 and TRBJ2-3; 11 nucleotides agree with TRBD2. J lost 2 bases, V lost 3 bases, and 4 bases had no gene match. This CDR3 is 16 amino acids long. Per the germline V gene, CDR1 is MNHNS and CDR2 is SASEGT. The CDR3 reads CASSDATSGATDTQYF. The CDR3 region has the DNA TGTGCCAGCAGTGACGCGACTAGCGGGGCCACAGATACGCAGTATTTT.

CDR3 nucleotide sequence: TGTGCCAGCAGTCCCTCAGGATCCGATACGCAGTATTTT. This translates into CASSPSGSDTQYF. This chain joins TRBV12-3 or TRBV12-4 and TRBJ2-3; D is ambiguous. The CDR3 spans 13 residues. The V and J ends lost 5 bases and 6 bases respectively, with 12 bases between them.

This clonotype is judged large. The germline gene is not matched at one end of the junction; a read error may be the cause. CDR3 sequence reads: CASGPAGELPFF. CDR3 bases: TGTGCCAGCGGCCCGGCTGGGGAGCTACCGTTCTTC. V gene TRBV6-1 combines with J gene TRBJ2-5, with D perhaps TRBD2 (5 bases). CDR3 length: 12 amino acids. Germline V gene lookup returns CDR1 MNHNS and CDR2 SASEGT.

This clonotype was recorded a few times. The chain joins TRBV7-2 to TRBJ2-7; the D gene is possibly TRBD1 (6 bases). This CDR3 contains 14 residues. Trimming removed 5 bases from V and 7 bases from J, with 18 bases in between. Germline CDR1 and CDR2: SGHTA and FQGNSA. This CDR3 reads CASSPPTGFSEQYF. CDR3 nucleotide sequence: TGTGCCAGCAGCCCCCCGACAGGTTTTTCGGAGCAGTACTTC.

This chain connects TRBV7-6 to TRBJ2-1; perhaps TRBD2 as D (5 bases). The DNA end favors TRBJ2-7, so the J call may be wrong. CDR1 and CDR2 (germline): SGHVS, FNYEAQ. CDR3 length: 14 residues. CDR3: CASSLGTETYEQYF. The CDR3 coding sequence is TGTGCCAGCAGCTTAGGGACTGAAACCTACGAGCAGTACTTC.